Reported below is one TCR beta chain. The specificity of this receptor is unknown. Base qualities were left out, and no much larger clone turns up one base away. The sample comes from a study of blood T cell repertoires in COVID-19 (dated by TCRdb to the early 2020s). Study-level background: Collaborator samples came from the United States, Italy and Spain and covered acute and convalescent phases of COVID-19. The prospective study material was composed of cDNA or gDNA derived from T cells, B-cell-depleted T cells, or PBMCs. Deeply sampled blood TCRbeta repertoires from subjects exposed to, actively infected with, or recovered from COVID-19 were included in the dataset. A freely available public database, intended as a resource for researchers studying the immune response to SARS-CoV-2, is where the repertoires were released. The samples were drawn from two sources: the first 160 participants of the ongoing ImmuneRACE study, and 950 to 1,500 subjects contributed by 6 global collaborators. Nearly every sample came with metadata listing a de-identified subject ID, COVID-19 status, age in years and sex. HLA class I and class II types, where available, came from metadata supplied by the sample provider rather than from assay-based typing. Study-wide conclusions, independent of this receptor: The amount of clinical and demographic metadata varied by source and participant and was provided uncurated.

The trim is 6 bases for V and 6 bases for J, with a gap of 18 bases between the germline ends. The CDR3 runs 15 residues from the cysteine to the phenylalanine. The retained sequence is limited to the CDR3, 45 bases, with the frame set at the first base. CDR1 is given as MNHEY and CDR2 as SMNVEV, both from the germline V gene (reference sequence). Participants in the prospective study were enrolled through a virtual design, were aged roughly 18 to 90 years, and lived in approximately 25 United States geographic areas. In the prospective study, cohorts were assigned on the basis of participant-reported clinical history obtained from a screening survey and a study questionnaire. Recovered participants in ImmuneRACE Cohort 3 were defined as having two consecutive negative NP/OP PCR tests, clearance from a healthcare professional, or resolution of symptoms. In the prospective study, mobile phlebotomists collected whole blood, serum and a nasopharyngeal or oropharyngeal swab from each participant. Over an approximately 2-month period, participants in the prospective study had the option of providing additional blood draws and questionnaires. Blood samples from the prospective study were shipped frozen or at room temperature prior to DNA extraction.

The immunoSEQ Assay, a bias-controlled multiplex PCR, was used to amplify TCRbeta CDR3 regions from genomic DNA. As for the original processing: The number of nucleated cells in each sample was estimated from the amplification of reference gene primers within the assay. To quantify the absolute abundance of each unique TCRbeta CDR3 rearrangement, sequence reads were collapsed and filtered. Productive Simpson clonality was computed per sample as the square root of Simpson's diversity index over productive rearrangements. Sourced from immuneACCESS, this table was stored by TCRdb with only in-frame sequences that have V and J called. A share of the clones is absent; for the studies checked, an unresolved V gene accounts for under half, and the remainder has no known explanation. V and J calls and clone size are as listed in that table; D and trimming were resolved from the DNA. Recorded for this sample are 390,000 or so clones; more than 75% of them occurred a single time. 10% of the sample rests with the top ten.

The receptor's source is a woman aged 45-59 years who had recovered from COVID-19. What was sequenced was PBMCs or T cells enriched from blood (not recorded which). Recombination linked TRBV27 to TRBJ1-5, and the D gene may be TRBD1, 6 bases matching. Read as DNA, the sequence is TGTGCCAGCAGCACCCAACAGGGTAATAGTCAGCCCCAGCATTTT. It specifies CASSTQQGNSQPQHF.